The 26 T cell receptor beta chains listed next were all sequenced from one sample in a study of regulatory dendritic cells for organ transplantation. The table came from immunoSEQ multiplex PCR; TCRdb's copy has only in-frame clones and leaves some out. The sample yields about 30,000 clones, 85% to 90% seen once. The sequenced sample was naive CD4+ T cells from blood. Subset noted: CD45RA+ naive T cells. The source of these receptors is a human donor in good health.

The rearrangement joins TRBV18 to TRBJ2-7, with D possibly being TRBD1 (6 bases). The CDR3 length is 14 residues. CDR1 is KGHSH and CDR2 is LQKENI in the germline V gene. Trimming pared 0 bases from V and 0 bases from J, leaving 6 bases between. Written as DNA, the CDR3 is TGTGCCAGCTCACCACCGGACAGCTCCTACGAGCAGTACTTC. Translating gives CASSPPDSSYEQYF.

The V and J genes are TRBV19 and TRBJ1-5; D possibly corresponds to TRBD1 (5 bases). V lost 6 bases to trimming and J lost 9 bases, with 24 bases between them. The CDR3 runs 16 residues. CDR1 LNHDA and CDR2 SQIVND come from the germline V gene (reference sequence). The CDR3 region is CASRDGPGLIQWPQHF. CDR3 DNA sequence: TGTGCCAGTAGAGACGGACCAGGGCTAATCCAATGGCCCCAGCATTTT.

This rearrangement joins TRBV5-1 to TRBJ2-1; a possible D gene is TRBD2 (6 bases). V was cut by 1 base and J by 2 bases, with 10 bases left in between. CDR3 length: 15 residues. Germline loops: CDR1 SGHRS, CDR2 YFSETQ. CDR3 DNA: TGCGCCAGCAGCTTGCGGGGGACGACCTACAATGAGCAGTTCTTC. Translated, it gives CASSLRGTTYNEQFF.

V and J are TRBV7-3 and TRBJ2-1, with 14 bases that match TRBD2. The germline CDR1 and CDR2 sequences are SGHTA and FQGTGA. The CDR3 is 16 residues long. Trimming at V came to 4 bases and at J to 7 bases, leaving 6 bases not matched to a gene. In DNA, the CDR3 is TGTGCCAGCAGCTCTCAGGGACTAGCGGGGGTTAATGAGCAGTTCTTC. Encoded protein: CASSSQGLAGVNEQFF. The complete variable domain, with remaining parts taken from reference TRBV7-3 and TRBJ2-1, reads GAGVSQTPSNKVTEKGKYVELRCDPISGHTALYWYRQSLGQGPEFLIYFQGTGAADDSGLPNDRFFAVRPEGSVSTLKIQRTERGDSAVYLCASSSQGLAGVNEQFFGPGTRLTVL.

The chain employs TRBV2 and TRBJ1-2, with D possibly being TRBD1 (6 bases). Germline V gene lookup returns CDR1 SNHLY and CDR2 FYNNEI. The CDR3 spans 14 residues. V shed 4 bases and J shed 4 bases, with 13 bases lying between them. CDR3 nucleotide sequence: TGTGCCAGCAGTGTAGTTTTAGGGGGCTATGGCTACACCTTC. It encodes CASSVVLGGYGYTF. The full variable domain, with the rest looked up from reference TRBV2 and TRBJ1-2, is EPEVTQTPSHQVTQMGQEVILRCVPISNHLYFYWYRQILGQKVEFLVSFYNNEISEKSEIFDDQFSVERPDGSNFTLKIRSTKLEDSAMYFCASSVVLGGYGYTFGSGTRLTVV.

The rearrangement links TRBV15 to TRBJ2-1, with unresolved D. This CDR3 region has 13 residues. Germline V CDR1 and CDR2: LNHNV, YYDKDF (reference sequence). The V end was cut by 0 bases, the J end by 5 bases, with 5 bases between. CDR3 sequence (DNA): TGTGCCACCAGCAGAGACAGGAACAATGAGCAGTTCTTC. Encoded protein: CATSRDRNNEQFF. The whole variable domain, filled in from reference TRBV15 and TRBJ2-1, reads DAMVIQNPRYQVTQFGKPVTLSCSQTLNHNVMYWYQQKSSQAPKLLFHYYDKDFNNEADTPDNFQSRRPNTSFCFLDIRSPGLGDTAMYLCATSRDRNNEQFFGPGTRLTVL.

V gene TRBV13 combines with J gene TRBJ2-1; tentatively, D is TRBD2 (5 bases). Germline V CDR1 and CDR2: PRHDT, FYEKMQ (reference sequence). The CDR3 is made up of 14 amino acids. V lost 5 bases to trimming and J lost 3 bases, with 11 bases between them. The chain's CDR3 is CASSELTSYNEQFF. CDR3 sequence (DNA): TGTGCCAGCAGCGAACTCACTAGCTACAATGAGCAGTTCTTC.

The V gene is TRBV5-1, the J gene TRBJ2-2; D not resolved. The length of the CDR3 is 17 residues. V dropped 0 bases and J dropped 0 bases, with 12 bases sitting between them. CDR1 and CDR2 (germline): SGHRS, YFSETQ. The CDR3 protein is CASSLDLYFTNTGELFF. The CDR3 DNA sequence: TGCGCCAGCAGCTTGGACTTATACTTTACGAACACCGGGGAGCTGTTTTTT.

The genes are TRBV13 and TRBJ1-1, with 8 bases aligning to TRBD1. The CDR3 extends over 15 amino acids. Germline CDR1 PRHDT, CDR2 FYEKMQ (reference sequence). The V and J ends lost 4 bases and 6 bases, in that order; junction bases with no gene match: 10. Here the CDR3 DNA reads TGTGCCAGCAGCTCCCGGACAGGGTGGGAACCTGAAGCTTTCTTT. Translated, it gives CASSSRTGWEPEAFF. The whole variable domain, filled in from reference TRBV13 and TRBJ1-1, reads AAGVIQSPRHLIKEKRETATLKCYPIPRHDTVYWYQQGPGQDPQFLISFYEKMQSDKGSIPDRFSAQQFSDYHSELNMSSLELGDSALYFCASSSRTGWEPEAFFGQGTRLTVV.

The V gene is TRBV9, the J gene TRBJ1-1; D ambiguous. Trimming removed 0 bases at V and 0 bases at J, with 6 bases between. Germline V CDR1 and CDR2: SGDLS, YYNGEE. This CDR3 comprises 14 residues. Here the CDR3 reads CASSVASVNTEAFF. CDR3 bases: TGTGCCAGCAGCGTAGCGTCGGTGAACACTGAAGCTTTCTTT.

This clone was counted once. The chain combines TRBV19 with TRBJ2-7; D is ambiguous. The CDR3 covers 14 residues. The V gene lost 5 bases and the J gene lost 0 bases, with 11 bases spanning the gap. Looked up from germline, CDR1 is LNHDA and CDR2 is SQIVND (reference sequence). The CDR3 spells CASSPRLSSYEQYF. Written as DNA, the CDR3 is TGTGCCAGTAGTCCCCGACTGAGCTCCTACGAGCAGTACTTC.

The chain joins TRBV4-3 to TRBJ2-6; tentative D call: TRBD2 (6 bases). V was clipped by 2 bases and J by 0 bases, with 20 bases between them. CDR1 LGHNA and CDR2 YSLEER come from the germline V gene. The CDR3 contains 20 residues. The CDR3 loop reads CASSQNPAGRTFSGANVLTF. The DNA of the CDR3 is TGCGCCAGCAGCCAAAACCCCGCGGGAAGAACCTTCTCTGGGGCCAACGTCCTGACTTTC.

The V gene is TRBV5-6, the J gene TRBJ2-1, with a possible D match to TRBD2 (6 bases). Germline CDR1 and CDR2: SGHDT and YYEEEE. Between the trimmed V and J ends, which lost 4 bases and 2 bases, there was a span of 13 bases. This CDR3 region has 15 residues. The CDR3: CASSPLALAYNEQFF. CDR3 nucleotides: TGTGCCAGCAGCCCTCTAGCGCTCGCCTACAATGAGCAGTTCTTC.

This clone showed up just a few times. J is TRBJ1-2 and V is TRBV30; D uncertain. V lost 5 bases, J lost 4 bases, and 14 bases lay in between. Germline V gene lookup returns CDR1 GTSNPN and CDR2 SVGIG (reference sequence). The CDR3 sequence is 13 residues long. This CDR3 is CAWAGDSRYGYTF. Written as DNA, the CDR3 is TGTGCCTGGGCCGGGGATTCTCGCTATGGCTACACCTTC.

V gene TRBV29-1 combines with J gene TRBJ1-2; 8 nucleotides match TRBD1. Trimming cost V 3 bases and J 4 bases; bases outside gene matches: 4. CDR3 size: 13 residues. Germline lookup yields CDR1 SQVTM and CDR2 ANQGSEA. CDR3 DNA sequence: TGCAGCGTTGACCCGACAGGGGCCTATGGCTACACCTTC. Its translation is CSVDPTGAYGYTF.

This sequence joins TRBV5-8 and TRBJ2-5; 8 bases map to TRBD1. After removal of 8 bases from V and 5 bases from J, the junction contained 14 bases not matched to a gene. Germline lookup yields CDR1 SGHTS and CDR2 YDEGEE. The CDR3 extends over 15 amino acids. In DNA form, the CDR3 reads TGTGCCAGTAGGACAGGGCGAAATCCCGGGGAGACCCAGTACTTC. Its translation: CASRTGRNPGETQYF.

The chain is built from TRBV5-4 and TRBJ2-3; 10 positions match TRBD1. Germline trimming cut 4 bases from V and 2 bases from J; bases unmatched to any gene: 7. The CDR3 is made up of 16 amino acids. CDR1 and CDR2 from the germline V gene are SGHNT and YYREEE (reference sequence). The CDR3, as DNA: TGTGCCAGCAGCCGGGGGGGGACAGGGGCCACAGATACGCAGTATTTT. Protein: CASSRGGTGATDTQYF.

The V and J genes are TRBV6-5 and TRBJ2-3; the D is unclear. The CDR3 length is 12 residues. Germline V gene sequence: CDR1 MNHEY, CDR2 SVGAGI. Trimming removed 7 bases at V and 1 base at J, with 6 bases between. CDR3 loop: CASKEGTDTQYF. CDR3 nucleotides: TGTGCCAGCAAAGAGGGCACAGATACGCAGTATTTT.

The chain employs TRBV7-6 and TRBJ1-5, with unresolved D. CDR1 SGHVS and CDR2 FNYEAQ come from the germline V gene. The CDR3 spans 13 residues. V was shortened by 3 bases and J by 2 bases, with 5 bases between the two germline ends. The CDR3 DNA reads as TGTGCCAGCAGCTTTAATCGCAATCAGCCCCAGCATTTT. Translating gives CASSFNRNQPQHF.

The chain carries TRBV18 and TRBJ1-3; D might be TRBD1 (6 bases). CDR1 KGHSH and CDR2 LQKENI come from the germline V gene. This CDR3 is built from 15 residues. V lost 4 bases, J lost 1 base, and 11 bases lay in between. CDR3 sequence reads: CASSRPGTSGNTIYF. The CDR3 bases are TGTGCCAGCTCACGACCCGGGACATCTGGAAACACCATATATTTT.

Notes on this clone: No DNA is shown, since the ends of the CDR3 on it are uncertain; the CDR3 is the one TCRdb lists. This chain uses TRBV28 with TRBJ2-1; the tabulated D call, TRBD2, remains unverified against the DNA. The CDR3 spans 17 residues, counting both ends. Germline CDR1 reads MDHEN; CDR2 reads SYDVKM. The CDR3 region is CASSLSLRTSSYNEQFF.

This rearrangement joins TRBV19 to TRBJ2-1, with 11 bases identical to TRBD2. Germline-derived CDR1 and CDR2 are LNHDA and SQIVND (reference sequence). The V gene end was trimmed by 9 bases and the J gene end by 4 bases; junction bases not matched to a gene: 8. The CDR3 is 15 residues long. The CDR3: CASGLLAGAYNEQFF. In DNA form, the CDR3 reads TGTGCCAGCGGATTACTAGCGGGAGCATACAATGAGCAGTTCTTC.

This clone was observed a single time. This chain connects TRBV19 to TRBJ2-7; 8 bases are shared with TRBD2. The germline CDR1 and CDR2 sequences are LNHDA and SQIVND (reference sequence). V lost 8 bases to trimming and J lost 2 bases; unmatched junction nucleotides: 5. The CDR3 loop spans 13 amino acids. For the CDR3, the DNA is TGTGCCAGTGCGGCTAGCGGGCCCTACGAGCAGTACTTC. This sequence encodes CASAASGPYEQYF.

Details on this clone: Other nucleotide sequences in the sample specify the same CDR3. This chain's CDR3 is CASSLGVNTEAFF. CDR3 nucleotides: TGTGCCAGCAGCTTAGGGGTAAACACTGAAGCTTTCTTT. This chain uses TRBV11-2 with TRBJ1-1; D unresolved. Germline V CDR1 and CDR2: SGHAT, FQNNGV. V dropped 1 base and J dropped 2 bases, with 5 bases sitting between them. This CDR3 is 13 amino acids long.

The chain couples TRBV19 to TRBJ2-4; D might be TRBD1 (6 bases). Trimming removed 8 bases at V and 0 bases at J, with 14 bases between. From germline, CDR1 is LNHDA and CDR2 SQIVND (reference sequence). The CDR3 length is 15 residues. This CDR3 reads CASAQGDLAKNIQYF. CDR3 DNA sequence: TGTGCCAGTGCACAGGGAGATCTAGCCAAAAACATTCAGTACTTC.

The rearrangement joins TRBV7-9 to TRBJ1-1, with D hard to call. Per germline, CDR1 SEHNR and CDR2 FQNEAQ (reference sequence). Trimming left V 1 base short and J 0 bases short, with 12 bases between. This CDR3 has 16 amino acids. CDR3 sequence (DNA): TGTGCCAGCAGCTTAGTTTTAACGACCCTGAACACTGAAGCTTTCTTT. It specifies CASSLVLTTLNTEAFF. The full variable domain, with the rest looked up from reference TRBV7-9 and TRBJ1-1, is DTGVSQNPRHKITKRGQNVTFRCDPISEHNRLYWYRQTLGQGPEFLTYFQNEAQLEKSRLLSDRFSAERPKGSFSTLEIQRTEQGDSAMYLCASSLVLTTLNTEAFFGQGTRLTVV.